Sequencing of this T cell receptor (beta chain) was carried out in a study of blood T cell repertoires in COVID-19. About the study: Spain, Italy and the United States supplied samples that represented acute and convalescent COVID-19. Sample material is recorded as cDNA or gDNA derived from T cells, B-cell-depleted T cells, or PBMCs.

Per the original methods: Quantification of nucleated cells was approximated via reference gene primer amplification. This table comes from immunoSEQ multiplex PCR, and its TCRdb copy is limited to in-frame clones, with some not included. That table gives V, J and clone size, and the DNA gave D and trimming. This table has 65,000 to 85,000 clones, 80% to 90% appearing once. This CDR3 is built from 14 residues. Germline V gene data show CDR1 as MNHNY and CDR2 as SVGAGI (reference sequence). V was pared by 5 bases and J by 4 bases, with 7 bases of the junction left unmatched. Sequences were obtained from peripheral blood. V usage is TRBV6-6 and J usage is TRBJ1-2; 7 bases match TRBD1. This clonotype originated in a human donor in a cohort sampled during active COVID-19. In DNA form, the CDR3 reads TGTGCCAGCAGTACCAGGGACAGAATCTATGGCTACACCTTC. This translates into CASSTRDRIYGYTF.